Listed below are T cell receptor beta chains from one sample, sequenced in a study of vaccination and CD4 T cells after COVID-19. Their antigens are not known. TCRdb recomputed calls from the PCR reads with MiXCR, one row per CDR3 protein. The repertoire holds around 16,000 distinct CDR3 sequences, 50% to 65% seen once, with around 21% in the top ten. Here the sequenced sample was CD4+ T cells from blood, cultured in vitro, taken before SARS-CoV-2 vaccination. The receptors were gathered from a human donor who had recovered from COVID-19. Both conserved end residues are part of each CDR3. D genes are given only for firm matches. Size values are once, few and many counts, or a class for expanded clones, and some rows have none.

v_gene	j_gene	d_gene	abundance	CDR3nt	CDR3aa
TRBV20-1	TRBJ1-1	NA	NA	TGCAGTGCTAGAAACGGGCGGGTGAACACTGAAGCTTTCTTT	CSARNGRVNTEAFF
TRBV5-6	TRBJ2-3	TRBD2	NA	TGTGCCAGCAAGGTGGGACTAGCGGGAGGGCCAGGCACAGATACGCAGTATTTT	CASKVGLAGGPGTDTQYF
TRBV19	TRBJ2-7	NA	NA	TGTGCCAGTTCCGACCCCGGGGGCCGCGAGCAGTACTTC	CASSDPGGREQYF
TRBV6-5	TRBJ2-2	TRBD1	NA	TGTGCCAGCAGTTACAGAATGGTTCCGGGACAGGGGACCGGGGAGCTGTTTTTT	CASSYRMVPGQGTGELFF
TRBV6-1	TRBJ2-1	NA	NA	TGTGCCAGCACCATAGGGGGGAGTCAAAATGAGCAGTTCTTC	CASTIGGSQNEQFF
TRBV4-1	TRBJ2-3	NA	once	TGCGCCAGCAGCCAAGGGGGGGGGCGGGAGACCGGCCCAGATACGCAGTATTTT	CASSQGGGRETGPDTQYF
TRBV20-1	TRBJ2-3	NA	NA	TGCAGTGCTATCGTAAGCACAGATACGCAGTATTTT	CSAIVSTDTQYF
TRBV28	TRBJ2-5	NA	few	TGTGCCAGCAGTTTCGGGGCGGTGAAGACCCAGTACTTC	CASSFGAVKTQYF
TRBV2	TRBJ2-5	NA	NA	TGTGCCAGCAGTCCCACGGCCCCGCCAGAGACCCAGTACTTC	CASSPTAPPETQYF
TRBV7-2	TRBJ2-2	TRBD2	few	TGTGCCAGCAGCTTACCCCTAGCGGGGACCGGGGAGCTGTTTTTT	CASSLPLAGTGELFF
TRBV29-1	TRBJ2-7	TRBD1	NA	TGCAGCGCTTCCGGACAGGGTATGTACGAGCAGTACTTC	CSASGQGMYEQYF
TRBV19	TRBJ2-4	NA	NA	TGTGCCAGTAGTAGAGGGGGAACCTCCAAAAACATTCAGTACTTC	CASSRGGTSKNIQYF
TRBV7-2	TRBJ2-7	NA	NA	TGTGCCAGCAGCTTATTTGGGTCGGGCTCCGAGCAGTACTTC	CASSLFGSGSEQYF
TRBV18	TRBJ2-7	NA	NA	TGTGCCAGCTCACCACGGACAGGAGGGGTGTACGAGCAGTACTTC	CASSPRTGGVYEQYF
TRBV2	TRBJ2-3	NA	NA	TGTGCCAGCAGTGTCCGTTTAGGAGATACGCAGTATTTT	CASSVRLGDTQYF
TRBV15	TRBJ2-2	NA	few	TGTGCCACCAGCAGGGGGAAACGGCCTGGGGAGCTGTTTTTT	CATSRGKRPGELFF
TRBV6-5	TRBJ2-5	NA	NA	TGTGCCAGCAGTTGGCGCCAGCAAGAGACCCAGTACTTC	CASSWRQQETQYF
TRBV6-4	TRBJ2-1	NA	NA	TGTGCCAGCAGTGATGGAACCAAGGATGAGCAGTTCTTC	CASSDGTKDEQFF
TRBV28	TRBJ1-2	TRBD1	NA	TGTGCCAGCAGCATACCGGACAGGGGGCGTCTTGGCTATGGCTACACCTTC	CASSIPDRGRLGYGYTF
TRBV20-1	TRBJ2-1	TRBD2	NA	TGCAGCCTCCACGGTTCCCCCCTAGCGGGAGTGATCTACAATGAGCAGTTCTTC	CSLHGSPLAGVIYNEQFF
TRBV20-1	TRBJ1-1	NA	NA	TGCAGTGCTAACGGGGTTACGAGTGAAGCTTTCTTT	CSANGVTSEAFF
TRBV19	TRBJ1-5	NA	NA	TGTGCCAGTAGTATAATGGCAGGGCCCAATCAGCCCCAGCATTTT	CASSIMAGPNQPQHF
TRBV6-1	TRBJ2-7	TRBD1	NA	TGTGCCAGCAGCCAGGGACAGGGGGAGCAGTACTTC	CASSQGQGEQYF
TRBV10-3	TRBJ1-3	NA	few	TGTGCCATCACGGGACGGACAGACTCTGGAAACACCATATATTTT	CAITGRTDSGNTIYF
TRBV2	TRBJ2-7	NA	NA	TGTGCCAGTCAACGGACACTATACGAGCAGTACTTC	CASQRTLYEQYF
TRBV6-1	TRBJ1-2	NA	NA	TGTGCCAGCAGTGACAGGGACTATGGCTACACCTTC	CASSDRDYGYTF
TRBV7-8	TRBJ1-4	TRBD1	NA	TGTGCCAGCAGCCTCGGACAGGGGAATGAAAAACTGTTTTTT	CASSLGQGNEKLFF
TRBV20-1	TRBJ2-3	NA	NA	TGCAGTGCTAGAGACGCCGGGACACCCACAGATACGCAGTATTTT	CSARDAGTPTDTQYF
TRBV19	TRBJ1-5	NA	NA	TGTGCCAGTAGTCGAGTCACTGAATCCCAAGGCAATCAGCCCCAGCATTTT	CASSRVTESQGNQPQHF
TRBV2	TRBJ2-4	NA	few	TGTGCCAGCAGAGGGGACGGCCATCAGTACTTC	CASRGDGHQYF
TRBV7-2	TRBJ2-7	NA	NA	TGTGCCAGCAGCGCCGGAAGGTTACCCTACGAGCAGTACTTC	CASSAGRLPYEQYF
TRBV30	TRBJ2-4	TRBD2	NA	TGTGCCTGGAGTGCGCAGCGGGAGGGAAACATTCAGTACTTC	CAWSAQREGNIQYF
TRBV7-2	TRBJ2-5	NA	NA	TGTGCCAGCCAACGAACAGAGGCCCAAGAGACCCAGTACTTC	CASQRTEAQETQYF
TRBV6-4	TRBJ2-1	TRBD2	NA	TGTGCCAGCAGTGACTCGGGCGGGAGGGCCTCTAATGAGCAGTTCTTC	CASSDSGGRASNEQFF
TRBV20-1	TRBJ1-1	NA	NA	TGCAGTGCTAGATCCACTTTGAGGGCGAACACTGAAGCTTTCTTT	CSARSTLRANTEAFF
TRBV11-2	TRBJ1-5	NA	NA	TGTGCCAGCAGCTTAGGAGGGGGGAAGGAGCATTTT	CASSLGGGKEHF
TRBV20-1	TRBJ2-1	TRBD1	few	TGCAGTGCTAGAGACTACCGGGACAGGGTCCACAATGAGCAGTTCTTC	CSARDYRDRVHNEQFF
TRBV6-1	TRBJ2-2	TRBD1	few	TGTGCCAGCAGCGAGACTACAGGGGGCTCCGGGGAGCTGTTTTTT	CASSETTGGSGELFF
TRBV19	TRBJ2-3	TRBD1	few	TGTGCCAGTAGTGATCCGGGACAGACCACAGATACGCAGTATTTT	CASSDPGQTTDTQYF
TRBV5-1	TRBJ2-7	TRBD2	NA	TGCGCCAGCAGCTTACGGGACGGGAGGGCCGAGCAGTACTTC	CASSLRDGRAEQYF
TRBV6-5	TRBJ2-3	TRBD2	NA	TGTGCCAGCAGTTACTCCGGGGGGGGGACCACAGATACGCAGTATTTT	CASSYSGGGTTDTQYF
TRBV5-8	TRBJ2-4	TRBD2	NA	TGTGCCAGCAGCTCTGAGACGGGAGGGCCAAACATTCAGTACTTC	CASSSETGGPNIQYF
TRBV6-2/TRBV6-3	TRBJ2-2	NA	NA	TGTGCCAGCAGGGACATCGGGGAGCTGTTTTTT	CASRDIGELFF
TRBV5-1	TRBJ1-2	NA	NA	TGCGCCAGCAGCAGGACCTCTAACTATGGCTACACCTTC	CASSRTSNYGYTF
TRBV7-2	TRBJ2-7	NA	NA	TGTGCCAGCAGCAGAGAGGGGGGGACAAACTCCTACGAGCAGTACTTC	CASSREGGTNSYEQYF
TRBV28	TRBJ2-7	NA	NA	TGTGCCAGCACCGTAGGACAGCCCTACGAGCAGTACTTC	CASTVGQPYEQYF
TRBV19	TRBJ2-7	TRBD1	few	TGTGCCAGTAGTCCGACCGCGGGTCAGGGGGCGCGTATCGAGCAGTACTTC	CASSPTAGQGARIEQYF
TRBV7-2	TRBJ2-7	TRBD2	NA	TGTGCCAGCAGCTTAGCGTATATGGGCGGGAGGCCTTTCAGTTACGAGCAGTACTTC	CASSLAYMGGRPFSYEQYF
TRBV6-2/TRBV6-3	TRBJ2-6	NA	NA	TGTGCCAGCAGTTACAGGGGGTCTGGGGCCAACGTCCTGACTTTC	CASSYRGSGANVLTF
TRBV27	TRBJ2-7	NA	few	TGTGCCAGCAGTACCCGCCAAAAGTCCCACTACGAGCAGTACTTC	CASSTRQKSHYEQYF
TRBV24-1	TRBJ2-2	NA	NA	TGTGCCACCAGTGTAACGGGGTCTTCCGGGGAGCTGTTTTTT	CATSVTGSSGELFF
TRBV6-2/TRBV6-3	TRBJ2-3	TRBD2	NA	TGTGCCAGCAGTACCGGGACTAGCGGGAGGTTCAATACGCAGTATTTT	CASSTGTSGRFNTQYF
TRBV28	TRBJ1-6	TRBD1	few	TGTGCCAGCAGGTCAGGACAGGGCTATTCACCCCTCCACTTT	CASRSGQGYSPLHF
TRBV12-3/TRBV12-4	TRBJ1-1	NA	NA	TGTGCCAGCAGTTTGAGGCAGAACACTGAAGCTTTCTTT	CASSLRQNTEAFF
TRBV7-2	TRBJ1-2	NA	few	TGTGCCAGCAGCTTAGCGGGCAGCCCATCCGTATCGGGAGGCTACACCTTC	CASSLAGSPSVSGGYTF
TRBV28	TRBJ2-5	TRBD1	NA	TGTGCCAGCAGGCCCCCGGGACAGGGTGGAGAGACCCAGTACTTC	CASRPPGQGGETQYF
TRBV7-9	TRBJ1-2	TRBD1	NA	TGTGCCAGCAGCGTATTCCCGGGACAGGGGGATTCTAACTATGGCTACACCTTC	CASSVFPGQGDSNYGYTF